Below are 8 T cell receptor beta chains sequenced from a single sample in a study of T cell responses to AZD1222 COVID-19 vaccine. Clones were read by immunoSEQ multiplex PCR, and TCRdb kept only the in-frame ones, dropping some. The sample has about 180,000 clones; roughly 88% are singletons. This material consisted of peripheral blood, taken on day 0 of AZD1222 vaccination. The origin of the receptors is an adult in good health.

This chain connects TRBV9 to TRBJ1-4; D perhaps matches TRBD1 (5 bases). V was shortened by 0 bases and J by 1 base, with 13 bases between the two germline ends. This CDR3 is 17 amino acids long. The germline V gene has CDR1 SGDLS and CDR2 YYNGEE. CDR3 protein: CASSVGSGGGTNEKLFF. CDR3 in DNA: TGTGCCAGCAGCGTAGGAAGTGGGGGGGGAACTAATGAAAAACTGTTTTTT.

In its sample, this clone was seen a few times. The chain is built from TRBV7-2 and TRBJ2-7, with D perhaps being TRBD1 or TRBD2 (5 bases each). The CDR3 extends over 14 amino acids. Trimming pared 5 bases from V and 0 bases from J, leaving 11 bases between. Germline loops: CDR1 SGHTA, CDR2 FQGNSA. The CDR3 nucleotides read TGTGCCAGCAGCGCCGTGGGGGTCTCCTACGAGCAGTACTTC. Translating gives CASSAVGVSYEQYF.

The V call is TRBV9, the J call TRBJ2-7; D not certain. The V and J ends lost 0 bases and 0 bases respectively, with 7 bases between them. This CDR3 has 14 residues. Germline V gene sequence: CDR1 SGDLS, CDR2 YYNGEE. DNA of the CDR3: TGTGCCAGCAGCGTAGGCGTCGTCTCCTACGAGCAGTACTTC. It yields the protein CASSVGVVSYEQYF.

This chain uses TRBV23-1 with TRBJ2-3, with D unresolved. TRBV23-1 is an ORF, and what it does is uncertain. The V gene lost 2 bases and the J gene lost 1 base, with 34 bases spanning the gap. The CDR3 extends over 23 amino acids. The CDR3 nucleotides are TGCGCCAGCAGTCAAGCCCCCGCCGCACCGATTTTACGCACTGAGACTTGCACAGATACGCAGTATTTT. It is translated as CASSQAPAAPILRTETCTDTQYF.

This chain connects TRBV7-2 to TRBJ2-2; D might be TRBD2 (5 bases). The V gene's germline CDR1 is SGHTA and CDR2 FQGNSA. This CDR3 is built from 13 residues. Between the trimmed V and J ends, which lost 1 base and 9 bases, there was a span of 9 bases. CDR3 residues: CASSLGTSWELFF. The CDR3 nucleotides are TGTGCCAGCAGCTTAGGGACTTCTTGGGAGCTGTTTTTT.

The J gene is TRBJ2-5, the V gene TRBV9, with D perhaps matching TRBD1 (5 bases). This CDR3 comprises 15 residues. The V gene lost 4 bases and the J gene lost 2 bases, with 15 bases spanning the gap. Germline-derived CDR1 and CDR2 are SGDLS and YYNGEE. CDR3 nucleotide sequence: TGTGCCAGCAGCCCCTCCGGACAAGTACAAGAGACCCAGTACTTC. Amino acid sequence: CASSPSGQVQETQYF.

The CDR3 DNA reads TGTGCCAGCAGCCCTGGGACACGGGGCGATACGCAGTATTTT. Its translation: CASSPGTRGDTQYF. This chain uses TRBV5-5 with TRBJ2-3; tentative D call: TRBD1 (6 bases). CDR3 length: 14 amino acids. Trimming cost V 4 bases and J 6 bases, with 15 bases left between them. Germline lookup yields CDR1 SGHKS and CDR2 YYEKEE (reference sequence). The full variable domain, completed using reference TRBV5-5 and TRBJ2-3, is DAGVTQSPTHLIKTRGQQVTLRCSPISGHKSVSWYQQVLGQGPQFIFQYYEKEERGRGNFPDRFSARQFPNYSSELNVNALLLGDSALYLCASSPGTRGDTQYFGPGTRLTVL.

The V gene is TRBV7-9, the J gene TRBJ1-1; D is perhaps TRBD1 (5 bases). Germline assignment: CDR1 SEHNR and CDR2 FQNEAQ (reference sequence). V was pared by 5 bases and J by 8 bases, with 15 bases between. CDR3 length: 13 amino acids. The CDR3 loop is CASSPYRQGEAFF. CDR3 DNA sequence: TGTGCCAGCAGCCCTTATCGCCAGGGAGAAGCTTTCTTT.